Below, 2 T cell receptor beta chains from the same sample are listed, as sequenced in a study of T cell responses to AZD1222 COVID-19 vaccine. The protocol was immunoSEQ multiplex PCR, while the TCRdb copy is restricted to in-frame clones and leaves out a portion. Of 150,000 or so clones listed, more than 85% are singletons. The material sequenced was peripheral blood, taken on day 0 of AZD1222 vaccination. The receptor set was obtained from an adult in good health.

The chain has TRBV30 and TRBJ1-1, with a tentative D call TRBD1 (6 bases). V was trimmed by 4 bases and J by 5 bases, leaving 14 bases between them. CDR1 and CDR2 (germline): GTSNPN, SVGIG (reference sequence). The CDR3 spans 13 residues. The CDR3 region is CAWMGTTGTEAFF. DNA for the CDR3: TGTGCCTGGATGGGGACAACGGGGACTGAAGCTTTCTTT. Full variable domain (missing parts from reference TRBV30 and TRBJ1-1): SQTIHQWPATLVQPVGSPLSLECTVEGTSNPNLYWYRQAAGRGLQLLFYSVGIGQISSEVPQNLSASRPQDRQFILSSKKLLLSDSGFYLCAWMGTTGTEAFFGQGTRLTVV.

This chain links TRBV19 with TRBJ2-1; D unresolved. Trimming pared 6 bases from V and 8 bases from J, leaving 17 bases between. Germline V gene data show CDR1 as LNHDA and CDR2 as SQIVND (reference sequence). CDR3 length: 14 residues. The chain's CDR3 is CASRPQGLTDEQFF. In nucleotides, the CDR3 is TGTGCCAGTAGACCTCAAGGCCTTACAGATGAGCAGTTCTTC.